This T cell receptor beta chain originates from a study of cytomegalovirus exposure and HLA in healthy donors. The length of the CDR3 is 15 residues. Per the germline V gene, CDR1 is SGHRS and CDR2 is YFSETQ. Losses at the gene ends were 0 bases for V and 2 bases for J; bases not matched to a gene: 3. A multiplex PCR was run with 60 Vbeta primers and 13 Jbeta primers. In the authors' methods: Some 9.9 million shared chains were among about 80 million unique TCR beta chains counted in a later analysis. Clones were read by immunoSEQ multiplex PCR, and TCRdb kept only the in-frame ones, dropping some. V and J calls and clone size are those listed in that table; D and trimming were worked out from the DNA. The table has about 140,000 clones, roughly 9.6% seen once. Notes on the study in general: Prior analysis indicated that the majority of TCR beta V segments exhibited productivity approximately 90% or approximately 30% of the time. Exclusion applied to some V segments, including TRBV6-2 and TRBV6-3, as they were indistinguishable. A later analysis found most CMV-associated TCR beta chains apparently HLA-restricted.

Comment on this clone: Its antigen remains unidentified.

Sequences were obtained from PBMCs. This sequence joins TRBV5-1 and TRBJ2-5, with 8 nucleotides matching TRBD2. The TCR was taken from a woman in her thirties or forties in good health and CMV-seropositive. The DNA of the CDR3 is TGCGCCAGCAGCTTGGCTCTAGCGGGTCAAGAGACCCAGTACTTC. Residues: CASSLALAGQETQYF.